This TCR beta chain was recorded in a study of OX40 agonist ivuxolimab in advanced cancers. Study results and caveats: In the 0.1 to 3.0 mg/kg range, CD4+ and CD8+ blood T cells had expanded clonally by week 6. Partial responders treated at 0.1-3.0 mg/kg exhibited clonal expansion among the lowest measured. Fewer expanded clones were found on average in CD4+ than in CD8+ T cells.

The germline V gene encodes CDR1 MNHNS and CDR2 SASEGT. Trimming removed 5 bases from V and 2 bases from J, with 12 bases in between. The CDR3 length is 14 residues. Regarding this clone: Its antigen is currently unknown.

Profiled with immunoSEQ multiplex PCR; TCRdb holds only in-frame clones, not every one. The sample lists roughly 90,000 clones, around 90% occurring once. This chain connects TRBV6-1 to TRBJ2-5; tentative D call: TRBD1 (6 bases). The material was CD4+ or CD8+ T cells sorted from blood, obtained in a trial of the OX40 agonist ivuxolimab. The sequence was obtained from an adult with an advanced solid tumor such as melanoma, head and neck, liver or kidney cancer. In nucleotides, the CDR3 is TGTGCCAGCAGTACAGGGAATTGGCAAGAGACCCAGTACTTC. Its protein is CASSTGNWQETQYF.